Listed below are T cell receptor beta chains from one sample, sequenced in a study of beta chain features in type 1 diabetes. The table came from immunoSEQ multiplex PCR; TCRdb's copy has only in-frame clones and leaves some out. The sample lists fewer than 550,000 clones, roughly 10% occurring once. Material for sequencing was naive CD4+ T cells from blood. These receptors all come from a woman aged 18-35 years in good health. Each CDR3 is given with its conserved first and last residue. Fields, in order: V gene, clone size, CDR3 protein. Size is omitted from some rows. Given values are once, few, many or a class for expanded clones.

>TRBV7-2|NA
CASSLLVFGTGELFF
>TRBV11-3|NA
CASSLYRSEQYF
>TRBV29-1|few
CSGDKGTDTQYF
>TRBV7-8|NA
CASSLDRGSYGYTF
>TRBV5-4|NA
CASSLVRGRETQYF
>TRBV5-1|few
CASSLAGTANTEAFF
>TRBV9|NA
CASGLAGVLTDEQFF
>TRBV4-1|NA
CASSQILAGGYNEQFF
>TRBV5-1|few
CASSLSSGGLTDTQYF
>TRBV5-1|few
CASSLAAGVLSYEQYF
>TRBV30|NA
CAARINYGYTF
>TRBV27|few
CASSLHPSGSSDTQYF
>TRBV5-4|few
CAAGWVSTDEQFF
>TRBV23-1|few
CASDPGRGRFNEQFF
>TRBV2|NA
CASSRGVYEQFF